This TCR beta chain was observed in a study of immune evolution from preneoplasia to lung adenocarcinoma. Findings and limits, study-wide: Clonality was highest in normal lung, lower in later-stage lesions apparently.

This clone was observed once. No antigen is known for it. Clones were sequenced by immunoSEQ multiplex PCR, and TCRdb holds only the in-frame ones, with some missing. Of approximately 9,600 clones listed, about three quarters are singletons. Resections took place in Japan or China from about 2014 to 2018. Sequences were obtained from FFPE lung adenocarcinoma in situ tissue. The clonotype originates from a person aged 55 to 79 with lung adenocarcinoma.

CDR3 DNA: TGTGCCAGCTCACCACAGCAGGGGAGTAATGAAAAACTGTTTTTT. Translating it yields CASSPQQGSNEKLFF. This sequence joins TRBV18 and TRBJ1-4; possible D gene TRBD1, 6 bases. The V gene lost 1 base and the J gene lost 4 bases, with 10 bases spanning the gap. CDR1 is KGHSH and CDR2 is LQKENI in the germline V gene. This CDR3 region has 15 residues.